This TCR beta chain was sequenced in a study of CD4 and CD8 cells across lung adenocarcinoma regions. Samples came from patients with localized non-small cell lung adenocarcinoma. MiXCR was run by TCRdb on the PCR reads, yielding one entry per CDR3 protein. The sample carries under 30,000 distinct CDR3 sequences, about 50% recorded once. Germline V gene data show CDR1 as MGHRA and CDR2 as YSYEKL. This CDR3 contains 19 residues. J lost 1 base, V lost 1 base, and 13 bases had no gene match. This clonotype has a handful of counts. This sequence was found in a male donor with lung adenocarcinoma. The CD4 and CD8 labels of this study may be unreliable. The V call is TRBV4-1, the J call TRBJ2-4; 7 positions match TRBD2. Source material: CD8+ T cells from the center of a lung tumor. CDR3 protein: CASSQVGAGEGRAKNIQYF. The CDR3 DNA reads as TGCGCCAGCAGCCAAGTAGGGGCGGGGGAGGGTAGGGCCAAAAACATTCAGTACTTC.